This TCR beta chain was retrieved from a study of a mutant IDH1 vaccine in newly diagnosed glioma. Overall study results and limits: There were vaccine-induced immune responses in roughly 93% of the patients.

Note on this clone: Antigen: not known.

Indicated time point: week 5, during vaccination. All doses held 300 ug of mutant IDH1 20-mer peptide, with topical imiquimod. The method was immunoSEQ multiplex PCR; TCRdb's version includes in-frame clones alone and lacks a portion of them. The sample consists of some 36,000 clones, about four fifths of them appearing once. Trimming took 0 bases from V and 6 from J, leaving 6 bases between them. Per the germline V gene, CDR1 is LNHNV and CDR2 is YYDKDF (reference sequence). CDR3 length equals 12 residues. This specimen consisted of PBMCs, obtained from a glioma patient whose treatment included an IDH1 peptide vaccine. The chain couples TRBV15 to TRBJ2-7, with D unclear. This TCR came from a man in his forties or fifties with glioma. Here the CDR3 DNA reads TGTGCCACCAGCAGAGAGGTTGGCGAGCAGTACTTC. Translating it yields CATSREVGEQYF.